These 2 T cell receptor beta chains were sequenced from one sample in a study of cytomegalovirus exposure and HLA in healthy donors. PCR was performed using 60 Vbeta and 13 Jbeta primers. This table comes from immunoSEQ multiplex PCR, and its TCRdb copy is limited to in-frame clones, with some not included. Of 150,000 to 200,000 clones listed, about three quarters are singletons. The sample consisted of PBMCs. The receptor set was obtained from a female donor in good health and CMV-seronegative.

V is TRBV11-2 and J is TRBJ1-1, with 8 bases lining up with TRBD1. The length of the CDR3 is 14 residues. Per germline, CDR1 SGHAT and CDR2 FQNNGV. The V and J ends lost 4 bases and 5 bases, in that order; junction bases with no gene match: 6. Here the CDR3 reads CASSSTGGWTEAFF. The CDR3 nucleotides are TGTGCCAGCAGCTCAACAGGGGGATGGACTGAAGCTTTCTTT.

The V call is TRBV10-3, the J call TRBJ2-7; TRBD1 is a possible D gene (6 bases). This CDR3 comprises 13 residues. Looked up from germline, CDR1 is ENHRY and CDR2 is SYGVKD. The V and J ends lost 2 bases and 3 bases respectively, with 8 bases between them. The CDR3 coding sequence is TGTGCCATCAGTGAGGACAGGATCTACGAGCAGTACTTC. It specifies CAISEDRIYEQYF.